A single sample is the source of the 22 T cell receptor beta chains below, sequenced in a study of T cell responses to AZD1222 COVID-19 vaccine. Assay used: immunoSEQ multiplex PCR; TCRdb lists only in-frame clones, some missing. The sample yields roughly 130,000 clones, about 90% seen once. This sample comprised peripheral blood, obtained on day 0 of AZD1222 vaccination. All receptors derive from an adult in good health.

The chain carries TRBV7-2 and TRBJ1-3; D gene ambiguous. V was trimmed by 5 bases and J by 0 bases, leaving 11 bases between them. The CDR3 spans 15 residues. Germline CDR1 and CDR2: SGHTA and FQGNSA. The CDR3 region has the DNA TGTGCCAGCAGCCTCGGACTCAGCTCTGGAAACACCATATATTTT. This codes for CASSLGLSSGNTIYF.

The V and J genes are TRBV19 and TRBJ1-1; 10 bases match TRBD1. With 4 bases clipped from V and 6 bases from J, the junction kept 5 bases outside the gene matches. CDR3 length equals 14 residues. Germline CDR1 is LNHDA and CDR2 is SQIVND (reference sequence). The CDR3 sequence: CASSTGQGVPEAFF. The CDR3 DNA is TGTGCCAGTAGTACCGGACAGGGGGTACCTGAAGCTTTCTTT. The full variable domain, with the rest looked up from reference TRBV19 and TRBJ1-1, is DGGITQSPKYLFRKEGQNVTLSCEQNLNHDAMYWYRQDPGQGLRLIYYSQIVNDFQKGDIAEGYSVSREKKESFPLTVTSAQKNPTAFYLCASSTGQGVPEAFFGQGTRLTVV.

The J gene is TRBJ2-2, the V gene TRBV7-9, with TRBD2 as a possible D gene (6 bases). V lost 5 bases and J 6 bases, leaving 13 bases between the germline ends. The germline V gene has CDR1 SEHNR and CDR2 FQNEAQ (reference sequence). The CDR3 sequence is 14 residues long. CDR3 loop: CASSPARGAGELFF. DNA of the CDR3: TGTGCCAGCAGCCCCGCGCGGGGAGCCGGGGAGCTGTTTTTT.

This rearrangement joins TRBV7-6 to TRBJ2-7; 9 bases are a match to TRBD1. CDR1 SGHVS and CDR2 FNYEAQ come from the germline V gene. V shed 1 base and J 4 bases; nucleotides not matched to a gene: 2. This CDR3 contains 14 residues. For the CDR3, the DNA is TGTGCCAGCAGCTTAGTAGGACAGGGGTACGAGCAGTACTTC. As protein: CASSLVGQGYEQYF.

The V and J genes are TRBV4-3 and TRBJ2-1; D is perhaps TRBD2 (6 bases). The CDR3 spans 11 residues. Trimming shortened V by 6 bases and J by 7 bases, and 7 bases separated the two germline ends. Germline CDR1 LGHNA, CDR2 YSLEER. CDR3 residues: CASRGGNEQFF. The CDR3 DNA sequence: TGCGCCAGCAGGGGGGGAAATGAGCAGTTCTTC.

With regard to this clone: The germline gene is not matched at one end of the junction; a read error may be the cause. The rearrangement links TRBV11-3 to TRBJ1-2; possible D gene TRBD1, 6 bases. Germline V gene sequence: CDR1 SGHNT, CDR2 YENEEA. The CDR3 consists of 14 residues. CDR3 loop: CTSSATTGSYGYTF. Written as DNA, the CDR3 is TGTACCAGCAGCGCGACGACAGGATCCTATGGCTACACCTTC.

The rearrangement joins TRBV19 to TRBJ1-6; no firm D call. Trimming shortened V by 6 bases and J by 4 bases, and 4 bases separated the two germline ends. Germline CDR1 and CDR2: LNHDA and SQIVND (reference sequence). The CDR3 has 12 residues. The CDR3 here is CASREYNSPLHF. The CDR3 DNA reads TGTGCCAGTAGGGAGTATAATTCACCCCTCCACTTT.

The V and J genes are TRBV27 and TRBJ1-4, with TRBD1 identical over 9 bases. The germline V gene has CDR1 MNHEY and CDR2 SMNVEV (reference sequence). J was trimmed by 2 bases and V by 0 bases; bases with no gene match: 10. This CDR3 is built from 19 residues. This CDR3 is CASSLSQSPGTGTNEKLFF. The CDR3 nucleotides are TGTGCCAGCAGTTTATCGCAGTCTCCCGGGACAGGGACTAATGAAAAACTGTTTTTT.

The chain combines TRBV6-2 or TRBV6-3 with TRBJ1-5; D is perhaps TRBD1 (5 bases). With 0 bases removed from V and 4 bases from J, the gap between germline ends came to 7 bases. From germline, CDR1 is MNHEY and CDR2 SVGEGT. The length of the CDR3 is 14 residues. CDR3 protein: CASSYSGENQPQHF. In nucleotides, the CDR3 is TGTGCCAGCAGTTACTCGGGGGAGAATCAGCCCCAGCATTTT.

The chain's CDR3 is CASSQDTRYTF. As DNA, the CDR3 is TGTGCCAGCAGCCAAGACACTCGCTACACCTTC. The chain has TRBV3-1 (or the pseudogene TRBV3-2) and TRBJ1-2; D unclear. Per the germline V gene, CDR1 is LGHDT and CDR2 is YNNKEL (reference sequence). The CDR3 spans 11 residues. Trimming left V 0 bases short and J 9 bases short, with 5 bases between.

The V and J genes are TRBV12-3 or TRBV12-4 and TRBJ1-6, with D possibly being TRBD1 (5 bases). Trimming pared 8 bases from V and 9 bases from J, leaving 8 bases between. The CDR3 length is 11 residues. CDR3 DNA sequence: TGTGCCAGCGGGGGGGGTTCACCCCTCCACTTT. This encodes CASGGGSPLHF.

This chain connects TRBV10-3 to TRBJ1-6, with 7 bases that match TRBD1. Trimming at V came to 0 bases and at J to 7 bases, leaving 18 bases not matched to a gene. The germline gives CDR1 ENHRY, CDR2 SYGVKD. The CDR3 totals 20 residues. Here the CDR3 reads CAISESDSFGTVLENSPLHF. The CDR3, as DNA: TGTGCCATCAGTGAGTCGGACAGTTTCGGGACAGTCCTAGAAAATTCACCCCTCCACTTT.

The gene calls are TRBV7-3 and TRBJ1-2, with D possibly TRBD1 on 6 matching bases. CDR1 and CDR2 (germline): SGHTA, FQGTGA. V was cut by 5 bases and J by 8 bases, with 18 bases left in between. CDR3 length equals 14 residues. This chain's CDR3 is CASSPNGGLRGYTF. The CDR3 DNA is TGTGCCAGCAGCCCAAACGGGGGGCTGCGGGGCTACACCTTC. Complete variable domain (other parts from reference TRBV7-3 and TRBJ1-2): GAGVSQTPSNKVTEKGKYVELRCDPISGHTALYWYRQSLGQGPEFLIYFQGTGAADDSGLPNDRFFAVRPEGSVSTLKIQRTERGDSAVYLCASSPNGGLRGYTFGSGTRLTVV.

This clone is a singleton in its sample. The chain joins TRBV6-2 or TRBV6-3 to TRBJ2-7, with D tentatively TRBD2 (5 bases). CDR3 length: 14 amino acids. V lost 1 base to trimming and J lost 9 bases, with 16 bases between them. Germline CDR1 reads MNHEY; CDR2 reads SVGEGT. The CDR3, as DNA: TGTGCCAGCAGTTACTTCCGGGATCCCAACGGGCAGTACTTC. It translates to CASSYFRDPNGQYF.

The table lists this clone with a count of one. J is TRBJ2-3 and V is TRBV5-1; 13 bases are a match to TRBD2. Germline trimming cut 4 bases from V and 2 bases from J; bases unmatched to any gene: 4. CDR1 is SGHRS, CDR2 YFSETQ, per germline. The CDR3 extends over 16 amino acids. In DNA, the CDR3 is TGCGCCAGCAGCACCGGGACTAGCGGGGACACAGATACGCAGTATTTT. It specifies CASSTGTSGDTDTQYF.

The chain is built from TRBV28 and TRBJ1-5; 8 bases agree with TRBD1. Germline loops: CDR1 MDHEN, CDR2 SYDVKM. The CDR3 has 16 residues. J lost 6 bases, V lost 3 bases, and 10 bases had no gene match. The CDR3 bases are TGTGCCAGCAGTTTCTACAGGGGGATGGGGAGTCAGCCCCAGCATTTT. It specifies CASSFYRGMGSQPQHF. The entire variable domain, with the rest obtained from reference TRBV28 and TRBJ1-5, is as follows: DVKVTQSSRYLVKRTGEKVFLECVQDMDHENMFWYRQDPGLGLRLIYFSYDVKMKEKGDIPEGYSVSREKKERFSLILESASTNQTSMYLCASSFYRGMGSQPQHFGDGTRLSIL.

The V and J genes are TRBV28 and TRBJ2-2, with D uncertain. The V end lost 8 bases, the J end lost 2 bases, and 12 bases lay between the germline ends. CDR1 and CDR2 from the germline V gene are MDHEN and SYDVKM. The CDR3 length is 14 residues. The DNA for the CDR3 is TGTGCCAGCTGTGAACAGCTTAACACCGGGGAGCTGTTTTTT. It encodes CASCEQLNTGELFF. Together with reference TRBV28 and TRBJ2-2, the CDR3 gives the full variable domain: DVKVTQSSRYLVKRTGEKVFLECVQDMDHENMFWYRQDPGLGLRLIYFSYDVKMKEKGDIPEGYSVSREKKERFSLILESASTNQTSMYLCASCEQLNTGELFFGEGSRLTVL.

The gene calls are TRBV7-2 and TRBJ2-7; D is unresolved. From germline, CDR1 is SGHTA and CDR2 FQGNSA. Trimming removed 3 bases from V and 3 bases from J, with 12 bases in between. The CDR3 totals 14 residues. The CDR3 DNA reads TGTGCCAGCAGCTTCCCCGGGCTCTACTACGAGCAGTACTTC. It codes for CASSFPGLYYEQYF. The complete variable domain, with remaining parts taken from reference TRBV7-2 and TRBJ2-7, reads GAGVSQSPSNKVTEKGKDVELRCDPISGHTALYWYRQSLGQGLEFLIYFQGNSAPDKSGLPSDRFSAERTGGSVSTLTIQRTQQEDSAVYLCASSFPGLYYEQYFGPGTRLTVT.

The chain combines TRBV5-1 with TRBJ1-1; no clear D gene. V lost 4 bases to trimming and J lost 4 bases, with 11 bases between them. Germline V CDR1 and CDR2: SGHRS, YFSETQ. This CDR3 has 13 amino acids. CDR3 sequence (DNA): TGCGCCAGCAGCCCCTTGCTGGGCACTGAAGCTTTCTTT. Translation gives CASSPLLGTEAFF.

This chain uses TRBV11-3 with TRBJ2-7, with TRBD1 identical over 7 bases. CDR1 is SGHNT and CDR2 is YENEEA in the germline V gene. V trimming: 1 base; J trimming: 3 bases; junction bases outside the gene matches: 6. The CDR3 loop spans 15 amino acids. The CDR3 DNA reads TGTGCCAGCAGCTTAGCGCCTGACAGGGTCTACGAGCAGTACTTC. Its translation: CASSLAPDRVYEQYF.

The chain is built from TRBV5-1 and TRBJ2-5; D is uncertain. V was pared by 2 bases and J by 5 bases, with 16 bases between. The germline V gene has CDR1 SGHRS and CDR2 YFSETQ. The CDR3 sequence is 15 residues long. The CDR3 sequence: CASSFSSEKRETQYF. The CDR3 nucleotides are TGCGCCAGCAGCTTTAGTTCCGAAAAACGGGAGACCCAGTACTTC.

CDR3 nucleotide sequence: TGTGCCAGCAGTTTGGAAGCGGGGGGTAAGGAGCAGTACTTC. Protein product: CASSLEAGGKEQYF. The chain uses TRBV28 and TRBJ2-7; 9 bases are a match to TRBD2. The CDR3 loop spans 14 amino acids. J lost 7 bases, V lost 3 bases, and 7 bases had no gene match. The germline V gene has CDR1 MDHEN and CDR2 SYDVKM.